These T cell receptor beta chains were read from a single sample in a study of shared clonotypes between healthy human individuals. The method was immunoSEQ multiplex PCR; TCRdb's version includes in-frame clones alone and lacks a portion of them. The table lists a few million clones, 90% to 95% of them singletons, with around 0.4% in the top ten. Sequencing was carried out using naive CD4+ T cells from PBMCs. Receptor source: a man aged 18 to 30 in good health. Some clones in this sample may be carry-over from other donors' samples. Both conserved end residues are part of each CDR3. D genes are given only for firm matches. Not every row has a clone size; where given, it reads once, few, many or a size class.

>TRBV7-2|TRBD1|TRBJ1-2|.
CASSGGQTYGYTF
TGTGCCAGCAGCGGGGGACAGACCTATGGCTACACCTTC
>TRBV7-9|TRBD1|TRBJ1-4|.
CASSPRATGGKGNEKLFF
TGTGCCAGCAGCCCCCGGGCGACAGGGGGCAAGGGTAATGAAAAACTGTTTTTT
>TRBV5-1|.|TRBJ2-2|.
CASGNKGVGELFF
TGCGCCAGCGGCAATAAGGGGGTCGGGGAGCTGTTTTTT
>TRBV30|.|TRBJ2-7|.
CAWSVGGYEQYF
TGTGCCTGGAGTGTAGGGGGTTACGAGCAGTACTTC
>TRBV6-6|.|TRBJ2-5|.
CASSFGAGEGLYF
TGTGCCAGCAGTTTCGGCGCAGGGGAGGGCCTTTACTTC
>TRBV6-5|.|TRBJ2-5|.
CASSYSGGLWPQYF
TGTGCCAGCAGTTACTCCGGGGGACTTTGGCCCCAGTACTTC
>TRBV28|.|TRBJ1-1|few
CASRQGPGEAFF
TGTGCCAGCAGACAGGGCCCGGGAGAAGCTTTCTTT
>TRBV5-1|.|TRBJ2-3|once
CASKRRPASPDTQYF
TGCGCCAGCAAAAGACGACCCGCAAGCCCAGATACGCAGTATTTT
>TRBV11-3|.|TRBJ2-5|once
CASSLGEAETQYF
TGTGCCAGCAGCTTAGGGGAGGCAGAGACCCAGTACTTC
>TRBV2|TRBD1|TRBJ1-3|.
CASRNRRTGQSSGNTIYF
TGTGCCAGCAGGAACCGCCGGACAGGGCAGAGCTCTGGAAACACCATATATTTT
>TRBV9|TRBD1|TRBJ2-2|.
CASSEQQGAVGELFF
TGTGCCAGCAGCGAACAACAGGGGGCGGTCGGGGAGCTGTTTTTT
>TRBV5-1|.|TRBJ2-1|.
CASSLGGDRFEQFF
TGCGCCAGCAGCTTGGGGGGTGACAGATTTGAGCAGTTCTTC
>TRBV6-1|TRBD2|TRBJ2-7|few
CASSEIFGTSGTYEQYF
TGTGCCAGCAGTGAAATCTTTGGGACTAGCGGGACCTACGAGCAGTACTTC
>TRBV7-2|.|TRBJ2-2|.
CASSLFSVLPNTGELFF
TGTGCCAGCAGCTTATTCTCGGTCCTTCCGAACACCGGGGAGCTGTTTTTT
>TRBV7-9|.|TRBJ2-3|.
CASSSWTGGTDTQYF
TGTGCCAGCAGCTCCTGGACCGGAGGGACAGATACGCAGTATTTT
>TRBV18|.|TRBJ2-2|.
CASSPQERSANTGELFF
TGTGCCAGCTCACCACAGGAGAGGTCAGCGAACACCGGGGAGCTGTTTTTT
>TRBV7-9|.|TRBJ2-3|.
CASSFPRGRNLDTQYF
TGTGCCAGCAGCTTCCCCCGCGGGCGAAACCTAGATACGCAGTATTTT
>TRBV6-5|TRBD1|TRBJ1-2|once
CASSYPGGSKGYTF
TGTGCCAGCAGTTACCCAGGGGGAAGTAAGGGCTACACCTTC
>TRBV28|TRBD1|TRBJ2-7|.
CAILKRQGVRYEQYF
TGTGCCATCTTGAAACGACAGGGGGTCAGGTACGAGCAGTACTTC
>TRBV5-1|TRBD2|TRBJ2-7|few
CASSLTSGSSYEQYF
TGCGCCAGCAGCTTGACTAGCGGGAGCTCCTACGAGCAGTACTTC
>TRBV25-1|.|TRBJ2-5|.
CASSVHRPGGQETQYF
TGTGCCAGCAGTGTTCACAGGCCAGGGGGGCAAGAGACCCAGTACTTC
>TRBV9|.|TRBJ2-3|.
CASSRRELSTDTQYF
TGTGCCAGCAGCAGACGGGAGCTCAGCACAGATACGCAGTATTTT
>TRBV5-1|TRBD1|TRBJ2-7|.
CASSPGTGGYEQYF
TGCGCCAGCAGCCCCGGGACAGGGGGTTACGAGCAGTACTTC